This T cell receptor (beta chain) derives from a study of blood T cell repertoires in COVID-19 (dated by TCRdb to about 2020). At the level of the whole study: Samples from collaborators originated in the United States, Italy and Spain and spanned both the acute and convalescent phases of COVID-19. The prospective study material was composed of cDNA or gDNA derived from T cells, B-cell-depleted T cells, or PBMCs. Nearly every sample came with metadata listing a de-identified subject ID, COVID-19 status, age in years and sex. Deeply sampled blood TCRbeta repertoires from subjects exposed to, actively infected with, or recovered from COVID-19 were included in the dataset. Samples came from the ongoing ImmuneRACE study (first 160 participants) plus 1,254 subjects from 6 global collaborators. HLA class I and class II types, where available, came from metadata supplied by the sample provider rather than from assay-based typing. A freely available public database, intended as a resource for researchers studying the immune response to SARS-CoV-2, is where the repertoires were released.

TCRbeta CDR3 regions were amplified from genomic DNA by means of the immunoSEQ Assay, a bias-controlled multiplex PCR. As for the authors' bioinformatics: The number of nucleated cells in each sample was estimated from the amplification of reference gene primers within the assay. To quantify the absolute abundance of each unique TCRbeta CDR3 rearrangement, sequence reads were collapsed and filtered. For each sample, productive Simpson clonality was calculated by taking the square root of Simpson's diversity index across productive rearrangements. TCRdb obtained this table from immuneACCESS and retained in-frame rearrangements with V and J assigned. These tables miss some clones; where compared with another copy, unresolved V genes account for less than half of the shortfall, and the remainder is unexplained. Clone size and V and J calls were adopted from that table, with D and trimming inferred from the DNA. The sample data list around 300,000 clones, and about 85% of these were observed just once. The ten largest clonotypes hold around 4.1% of the sample.

With regard to this clone: The target of this receptor is not known. No much larger clone exists at a distance of one base, and base qualities are not known.

Each collaborating institution followed its own protocols to collect whole blood in K2EDTA tubes. For TCRbeta analysis, collaborators shipped samples as frozen whole blood, isolated PBMCs, or DNA extracted from either of those sample types. Overall study outcomes, separate from this receptor: The quantity of clinical and demographic metadata differed by source and by participant and was supplied without curation.

From the cysteine through the phenylalanine, the CDR3 covers 13 amino acids. Just the 39-base CDR3 DNA is kept, in frame starting at base 1. From a lookup of the germline V gene, CDR1 and CDR2 are SGHRS and YFSETQ. V is clipped by 2 bases and J by 4 bases, and the sequence between their germline boundaries is 8 bases long. This sequence uses TRBV5-1 and TRBJ2-3; matching of 5 bases hints at TRBD1 as the D gene. The sequenced material came from peripheral blood. This clonotype was obtained from a woman aged 50 to 60 with active or convalescent COVID-19. The bases are TGCGCCAGCAGCTTTGCAGGGTCAGATACGCAGTATTTT. This translates into CASSFAGSDTQYF.